Sequencing of this T cell receptor beta chain was carried out in a study of shared clonotypes between healthy human individuals. Overall study findings and caveats: Donor scarcity curtailed the genetic and exposure-history diversity represented herein. Investigators expected sequencing depth to affect clonotype sharing among donors.

Repertoires were generated with immunoSEQ multiplex PCR, while TCRdb's copy carries only in-frame clones and drops some. The sample gives about 490,000 clones, 79% of which show up once; 12% is in the top ten. The table lists this clone with a count of one. Its antigen is unknown. V gave up 4 bases and J gave up 2 bases, with 15 bases separating them. The length of the CDR3 is 15 residues. From germline, CDR1 is SGHDT and CDR2 YYEEEE. V is TRBV5-6 and J is TRBJ1-2; D remains unclear. The TCR sequence derives from a woman aged 40-49 years in good health. Some clones in this sample may be carry-over from other donors' samples. Sequencing used PBMCs. The CDR3 nucleotides are TGTGCCAGCAGCCCCCTCGGATCCCGAAACTATGGCTACACCTTC. It specifies CASSPLGSRNYGYTF.